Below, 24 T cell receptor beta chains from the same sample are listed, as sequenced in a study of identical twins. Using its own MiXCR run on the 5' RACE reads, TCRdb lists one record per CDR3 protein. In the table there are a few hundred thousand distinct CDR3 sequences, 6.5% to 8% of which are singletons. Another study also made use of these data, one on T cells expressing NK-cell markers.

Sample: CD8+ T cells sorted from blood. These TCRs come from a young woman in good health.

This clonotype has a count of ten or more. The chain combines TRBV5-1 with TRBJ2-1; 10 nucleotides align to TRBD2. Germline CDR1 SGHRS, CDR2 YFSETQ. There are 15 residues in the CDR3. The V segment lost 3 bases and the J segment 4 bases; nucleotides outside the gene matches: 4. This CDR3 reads CASSSISGGYNEQFF. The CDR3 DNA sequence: TGCGCCAGCAGCTCTATTAGCGGGGGGTACAATGAGCAGTTCTTC.

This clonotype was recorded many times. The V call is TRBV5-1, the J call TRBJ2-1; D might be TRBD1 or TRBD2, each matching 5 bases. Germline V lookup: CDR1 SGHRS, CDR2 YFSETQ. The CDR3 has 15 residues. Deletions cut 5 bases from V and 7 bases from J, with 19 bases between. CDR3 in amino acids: CASSNSGTASNEQFF. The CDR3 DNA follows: TGCGCCAGCAGTAATTCTGGGACGGCCTCTAATGAGCAGTTCTTC.

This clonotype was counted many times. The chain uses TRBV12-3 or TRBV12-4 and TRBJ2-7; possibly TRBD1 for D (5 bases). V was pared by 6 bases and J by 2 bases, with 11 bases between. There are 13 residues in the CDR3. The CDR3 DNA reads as TGTGCCAGCAGCCCCGACAGAGCCTACGAGCAGTACTTC. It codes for CASSPDRAYEQYF.

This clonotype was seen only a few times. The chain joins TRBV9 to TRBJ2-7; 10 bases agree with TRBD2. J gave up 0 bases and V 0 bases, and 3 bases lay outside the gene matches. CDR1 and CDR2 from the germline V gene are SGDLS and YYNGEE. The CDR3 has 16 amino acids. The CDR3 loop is CASSVASGGPSYEQYF. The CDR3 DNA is TGTGCCAGCAGCGTAGCTAGCGGGGGACCCTCCTACGAGCAGTACTTC.

The CDR3 sequence is CASRPPGTGIYEQYF. The CDR3 region has the DNA TGTGCCAGCAGACCTCCCGGGACAGGTATCTACGAGCAGTACTTC. The chain is built from TRBV7-9 and TRBJ2-7; 8 nucleotides line up with TRBD1. The CDR3 runs 15 residues. Per the germline V gene, CDR1 is SEHNR and CDR2 is FQNEAQ (reference sequence). Unmatched junction bases numbered 10, after V lost 6 bases and J lost 3 bases.

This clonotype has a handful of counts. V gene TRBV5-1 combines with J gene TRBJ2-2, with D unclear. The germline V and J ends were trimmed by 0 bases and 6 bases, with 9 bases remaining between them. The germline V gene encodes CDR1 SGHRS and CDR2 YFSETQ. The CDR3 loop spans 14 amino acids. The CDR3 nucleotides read TGCGCCAGCAGCTTGGTCGGTACAGCCGGGGAGCTGTTTTTT. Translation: CASSLVGTAGELFF.

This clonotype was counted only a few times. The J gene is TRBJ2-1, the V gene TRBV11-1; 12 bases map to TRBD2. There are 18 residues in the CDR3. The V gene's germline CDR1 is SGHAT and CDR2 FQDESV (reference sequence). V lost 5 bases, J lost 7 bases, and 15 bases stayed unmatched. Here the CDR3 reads CASSGQGLGTSGWNEQFF. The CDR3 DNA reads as TGTGCCAGCAGCGGGCAGGGGCTGGGGACTAGCGGGTGGAATGAGCAGTTCTTC.

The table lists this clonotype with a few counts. The CDR3 here is CASSLNGETYEQYF. The DNA for the CDR3 is TGTGCCAGCAGCTTAAATGGGGAGACCTACGAGCAGTACTTC. V and J are TRBV7-9 and TRBJ2-7; D possibly corresponds to TRBD2 (5 bases). This CDR3 is built from 14 residues. The V gene lost 2 bases and the J gene lost 2 bases, with 10 bases spanning the gap. Germline CDR1 is SEHNR and CDR2 is FQNEAQ (reference sequence).

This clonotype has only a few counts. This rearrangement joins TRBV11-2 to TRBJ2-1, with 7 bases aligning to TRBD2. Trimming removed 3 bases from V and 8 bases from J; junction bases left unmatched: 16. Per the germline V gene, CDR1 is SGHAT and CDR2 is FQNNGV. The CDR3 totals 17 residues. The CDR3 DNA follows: TGTGCCAGCAGCTTTCCTAGGACTAGTGGCACCAACGATGAGCAGTTCTTC. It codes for CASSFPRTSGTNDEQFF.

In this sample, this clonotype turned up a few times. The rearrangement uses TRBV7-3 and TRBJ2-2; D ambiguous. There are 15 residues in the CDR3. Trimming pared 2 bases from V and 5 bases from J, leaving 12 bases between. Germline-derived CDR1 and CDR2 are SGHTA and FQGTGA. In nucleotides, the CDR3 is TGTGCCAGCAGCTTAGGCCAGATTGGGACCGGGGAGCTGTTTTTT. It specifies CASSLGQIGTGELFF.

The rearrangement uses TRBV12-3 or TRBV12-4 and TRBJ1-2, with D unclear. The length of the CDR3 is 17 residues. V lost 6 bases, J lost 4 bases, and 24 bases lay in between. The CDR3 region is CASSQIDTFSEPYGYTF. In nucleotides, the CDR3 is TGTGCCAGCAGCCAAATTGACACGTTTTCTGAGCCCTATGGCTACACCTTC.

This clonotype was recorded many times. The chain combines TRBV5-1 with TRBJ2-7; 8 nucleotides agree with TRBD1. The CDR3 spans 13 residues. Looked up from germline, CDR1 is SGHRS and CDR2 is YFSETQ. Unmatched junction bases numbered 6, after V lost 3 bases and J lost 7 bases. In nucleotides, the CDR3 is TGCGCCAGCAGCTCGACAGGGGTAGGAGAGCAGTACTTC. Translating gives CASSSTGVGEQYF.

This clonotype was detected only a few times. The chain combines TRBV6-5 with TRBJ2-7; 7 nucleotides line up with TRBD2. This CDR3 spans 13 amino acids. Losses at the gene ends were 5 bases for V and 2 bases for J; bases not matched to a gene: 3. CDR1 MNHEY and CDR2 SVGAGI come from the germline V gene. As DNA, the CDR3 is TGTGCCAGCAGTCACCGGGGGGCCTACGAGCAGTACTTC. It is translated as CASSHRGAYEQYF.

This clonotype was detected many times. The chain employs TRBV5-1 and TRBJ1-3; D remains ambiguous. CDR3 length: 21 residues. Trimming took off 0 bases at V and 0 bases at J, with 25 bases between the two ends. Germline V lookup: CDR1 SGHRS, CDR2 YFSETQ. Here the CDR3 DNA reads TGCGCCAGCAGCTTGGATTCTCCAGACCAATTATCAGCGCGCTCTGGAAACACCATATATTTT. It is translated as CASSLDSPDQLSARSGNTIYF.

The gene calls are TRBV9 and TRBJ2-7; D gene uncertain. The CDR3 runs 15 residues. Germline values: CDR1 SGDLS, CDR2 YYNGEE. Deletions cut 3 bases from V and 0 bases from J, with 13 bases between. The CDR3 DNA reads TGTGCCAGCAGCGCCACGCACGGGTACTCCTACGAGCAGTACTTC. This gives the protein CASSATHGYSYEQYF.

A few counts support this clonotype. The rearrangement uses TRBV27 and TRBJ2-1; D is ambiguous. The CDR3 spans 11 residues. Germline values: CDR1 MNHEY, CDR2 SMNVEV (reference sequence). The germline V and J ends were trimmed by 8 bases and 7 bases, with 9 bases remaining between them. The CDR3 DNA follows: TGTGCCAGCGGCGTTGGGAATGAGCAGTTCTTC. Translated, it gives CASGVGNEQFF.

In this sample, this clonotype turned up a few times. The CDR3, as DNA: TGTGCCAGCAGCTTGGGTAGCGGGGGGGCCTATACGCAGTATTTT. Amino acid sequence: CASSLGSGGAYTQYF. The chain recombines TRBV5-6 with TRBJ2-3, with TRBD2 identical over 11 bases. CDR1 SGHDT and CDR2 YYEEEE come from the germline V gene. Trimming cost V 0 bases and J 7 bases; bases outside gene matches: 4. The CDR3 spans 15 residues.

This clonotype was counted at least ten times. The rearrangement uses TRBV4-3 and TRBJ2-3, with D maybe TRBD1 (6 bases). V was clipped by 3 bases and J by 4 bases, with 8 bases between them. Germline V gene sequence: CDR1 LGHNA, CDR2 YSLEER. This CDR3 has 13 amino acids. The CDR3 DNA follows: TGCGCCAGCAGCCATCCAGGGGCAGATACGCAGTATTTT. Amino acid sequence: CASSHPGADTQYF.

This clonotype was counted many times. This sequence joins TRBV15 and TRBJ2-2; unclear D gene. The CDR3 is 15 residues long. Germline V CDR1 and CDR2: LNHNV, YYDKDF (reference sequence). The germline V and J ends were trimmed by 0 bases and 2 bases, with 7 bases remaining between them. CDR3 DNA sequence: TGTGCCACCAGCAGAGATCCGGCCAACACCGGGGAGCTGTTTTTT. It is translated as CATSRDPANTGELFF.

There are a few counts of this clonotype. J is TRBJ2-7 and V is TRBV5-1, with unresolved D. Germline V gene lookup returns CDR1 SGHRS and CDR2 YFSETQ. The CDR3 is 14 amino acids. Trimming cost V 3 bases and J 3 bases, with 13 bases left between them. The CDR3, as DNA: TGCGCCAGCAGCTCATTCCCAGGCAGCTACGAGCAGTACTTC. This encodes CASSSFPGSYEQYF.

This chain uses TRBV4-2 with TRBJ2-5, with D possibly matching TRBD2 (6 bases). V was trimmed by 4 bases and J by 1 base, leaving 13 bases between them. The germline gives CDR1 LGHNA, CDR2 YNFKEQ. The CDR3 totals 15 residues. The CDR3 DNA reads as TGTGCCAGCAGCCCTCTGCCGCGGGGCCAAGAGACCCAGTACTTC. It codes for CASSPLPRGQETQYF.

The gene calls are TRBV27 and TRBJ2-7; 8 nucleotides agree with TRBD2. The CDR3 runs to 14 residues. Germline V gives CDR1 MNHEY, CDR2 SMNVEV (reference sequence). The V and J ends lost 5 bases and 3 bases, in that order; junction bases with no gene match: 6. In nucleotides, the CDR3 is TGTGCCAGCAGTGCCTTAGGGACTAGCTACGAGCAGTACTTC. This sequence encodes CASSALGTSYEQYF.

Here the CDR3 reads CASSLGSEKLFF. DNA of the CDR3: TGTGCCAGCAGCTTGGGATCGGAAAAACTGTTTTTT. The V gene is TRBV7-8, the J gene TRBJ1-4; D ambiguous. The CDR3 totals 12 residues. V dropped 3 bases and J dropped 8 bases, with 7 bases sitting between them. Germline-derived CDR1 and CDR2 are SGHVS and FQNEAQ.

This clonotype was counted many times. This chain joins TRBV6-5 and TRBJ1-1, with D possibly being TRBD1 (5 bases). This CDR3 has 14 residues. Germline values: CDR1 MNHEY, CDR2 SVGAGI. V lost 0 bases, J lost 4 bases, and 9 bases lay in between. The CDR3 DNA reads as TGTGCCAGCAGTTACTCGAATAGGGGCACTGAAGCTTTCTTT. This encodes CASSYSNRGTEAFF.